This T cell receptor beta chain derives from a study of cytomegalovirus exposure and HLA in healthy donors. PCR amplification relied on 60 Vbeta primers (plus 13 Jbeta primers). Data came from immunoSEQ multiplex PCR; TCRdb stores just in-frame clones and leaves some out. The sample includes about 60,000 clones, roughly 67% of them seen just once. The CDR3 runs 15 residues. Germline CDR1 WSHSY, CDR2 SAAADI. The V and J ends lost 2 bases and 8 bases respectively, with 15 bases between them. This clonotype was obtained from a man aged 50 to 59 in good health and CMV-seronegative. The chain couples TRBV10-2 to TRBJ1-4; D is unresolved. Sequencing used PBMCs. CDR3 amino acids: CASSEISVTTEKLFF. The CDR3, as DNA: TGCGCCAGCAGTGAGATCTCGGTGACTACGGAAAAACTGTTTTTT.